This TCR beta chain was identified during a study of blood T cell repertoires in COVID-19. Across the study: Samples of COVID-19 (acute and convalescent) were obtained from the United States, Italy and Spain.

Some clones are missing from TCRdb's copy, which holds only in-frame ones; the method was immunoSEQ multiplex PCR. The profile shows roughly 200,000 clones, about 86% of them singletons. The CDR3 sequence is 16 residues long. Germline V gives CDR1 LGHDT, CDR2 YNNKEL (reference sequence). The germline V and J ends were trimmed by 8 bases and 5 bases, with 24 bases remaining between them. The gene calls are TRBV3-1 (or the pseudogene TRBV3-2) and TRBJ1-1; D is unclear. The clonotype was recovered from a woman aged 18-30 years who had recovered from COVID-19. The sequenced material came from peripheral blood. In DNA form, the CDR3 reads TGTGCCAGCCCCCTAGGTCCCCCCCGAAGTGGGACTGAAGCTTTCTTT. This translates into CASPLGPPRSGTEAFF.